Below are 32 T cell receptor beta chains sequenced from a single sample in a study of T cells in women clearing cervical HPV infection. TCRdb's copy holds only in-frame clones and misses some; the assay was immunoSEQ multiplex PCR. The sample table includes 15,000 to 20,000 clones. Material: blood buffy coat. All receptors come from a woman aged 18 to 75 with a cervical HPV16 infection that either progressed to CIN3+ or cleared (not recorded which).

Concerning this clone: The read comes to an end 3 residues before the CDR3 does, leaving the germline J gene to fill in the end. V gene TRBV5-1 combines with J gene TRBJ2-1; 12 nucleotides line up with TRBD2. V trimming: 6 bases; J trimming: 9 bases; junction bases outside the gene matches: 13. There are 16 residues in the CDR3. Germline V gene sequence: CDR1 SGHRS, CDR2 YFSETQ. Partial CDR3 DNA: TGCGCCAGCACCTATTTTCTAGCGGGAGGGCCGTCTGAG. It yields the protein CASTYFLAGGPSE. The entire CDR3 protein reads CASTYFLAGGPSEQFF.

Comment on this clone: The read falls 3 residues short of the CDR3 end, and the missing part is taken from the germline J gene. The rearrangement links TRBV12-3 or TRBV12-4 to TRBJ1-1; no clear D. The CDR3 length is 13 residues. The part of the CDR3 DNA that was read is TGTGCCAGCAGACTAGGGCCTCGATGGGAA. It translates to CASRLGPRWE. The whole CDR3 region reads CASRLGPRWEAFF.

Of note for this clone: The observed sequence ends 3 residues before the CDR3 terminus, with the missing tail filled in from the germline J gene. The rearrangement joins TRBV2 to TRBJ1-5; the D is unclear. Germline CDR1 is SNHLY and CDR2 is FYNNEI. Trimming removed 7 bases at V and 3 bases at J, with 10 bases between. There are 13 residues in the CDR3. CDR3: CASNNQANQPQHF. The DNA read from the CDR3 is TGTGCCAGCAATAACCAGGCCAATCAGCCC.

Regarding this clone: The CDR3 goes on 3 residues after the read ends, and that part is filled in from the germline J gene. The chain links TRBV19 to TRBJ1-2; 7 nucleotides line up with TRBD1. The CDR3 sequence is 14 residues long. Germline V lookup: CDR1 LNHDA, CDR2 SQIVND (reference sequence). CDR3 loop: CAPNGRGRFRGYTF. The CDR3 DNA, read in part, is TGTGCCCCGAACGGGAGGGGGCGGTTCCGGGGC. Using reference TRBV19 and TRBJ1-2 for the parts outside the CDR3, the full variable domain is DGGITQSPKYLFRKEGQNVTLSCEQNLNHDAMYWYRQDPGQGLRLIYYSQIVNDFQKGDIAEGYSVSREKKESFPLTVTSAQKNPTAFYLCAPNGRGRFRGYTFGSGTRLTVV.

Regarding this clone: The CDR3 end is not reached by the read, which stops 3 residues before it; the germline J gene fills it in. V usage is TRBV5-1 and J usage is TRBJ1-4, with a weak D call TRBD1 (5 bases). The CDR3 runs to 15 residues. CDR1 is SGHRS, CDR2 YFSETQ, per germline. Deletions cut 5 bases from V and 0 bases from J, with 11 bases between. The CDR3 protein is CASRGGVTTNEKLFF. Incomplete CDR3 DNA: TGCGCCAGCAGGGGGGGGGTGACAACTAATGAAAAA.

A word on this clone: Read sequence stops 3 residues before the CDR3 end, and the germline J gene provides the missing end. This chain connects TRBV20-1 to TRBJ1-2, with 7 bases that match TRBD1. J was trimmed by 6 bases and V by 6 bases; bases with no gene match: 22. CDR1 and CDR2 (germline): DFQATT, SNEGSKA (reference sequence). This CDR3 comprises 17 residues. CDR3 bases read: TGCAGTGCCACCCTCAGGCAGGGGGACCCAACTCGGAATGGC. It translates to CSATLRQGDPTRNG. The complete CDR3 reads CSATLRQGDPTRNGYTF.

As regards this clone: The junction departs from germline at one end; a sequencing error may be responsible. The read terminates 3 residues ahead of where the CDR3 ends, so the germline J gene completes it. The V and J genes are TRBV4-2 and TRBJ1-5, with D unclear. Germline V gene sequence: CDR1 LGHNA, CDR2 YNFKEQ. This CDR3 spans 13 amino acids. CDR3 loop: CASSLNRDQPQHF. The CDR3 bases that were read are TGCGCCAGCAGCTTAAATCGGGATCAGCCC.

A word on this clone: The sequenced fragment ends 3 residues before the CDR3 boundary, so the rest is inferred from the germline J gene. The V call is TRBV20-1, the J call TRBJ1-2; 7 nucleotides match TRBD1. CDR1 is DFQATT and CDR2 is SNEGSKA in the germline V gene (reference sequence). The CDR3 loop spans 12 amino acids. Trimming took 6 bases from V and 4 from J; bases not matched to a gene: 5. The CDR3 bases that were read are TGCAGTGCCCCCGGACAGGTCTATGGC. Translating gives CSAPGQVYG. The complete CDR3 reads CSAPGQVYGYTF.

CDR3 residues: CASSQGLDPNYGYTF. Partial CDR3 DNA: TGTGCCAGCAGCCAGGGGCTAGACCCTAACTATGGC. The V call is TRBV7-3, the J call TRBJ1-2, with a weak D call TRBD1 (6 bases). From the germline J gene comes the end of the CDR3, since the read stops 3 residues before it. This CDR3 has 15 residues. Germline values: CDR1 SGHTA, CDR2 FQGTGA. Trimming took off 5 bases at V and 0 bases at J, with 13 bases between the two ends.

Regarding this clone: The observed sequence ends 3 residues before the CDR3 terminus, with the missing tail filled in from the germline J gene. The rearrangement uses TRBV30 and TRBJ1-1, with 7 bases identical to TRBD1. V lost 0 bases, J lost 1 base, and 8 bases stayed unmatched. CDR1 is GTSNPN and CDR2 is SVGIG in the germline V gene (reference sequence). The CDR3 is made up of 16 amino acids. The sequenced CDR3 bases are TGTGCCTGGAGTGTACCCGGGCAGGGGGAGAACACTGAA. It codes for CAWSVPGQGENTE. The CDR3 in full is CAWSVPGQGENTEAFF.

A note on this clone: The read falls 3 residues short of the CDR3 end, and the missing part is taken from the germline J gene. The chain has TRBV7-2 and TRBJ1-1, with a possible D match to TRBD1 (5 bases). CDR1 and CDR2 (germline): SGHTA, FQGNSA. This CDR3 is built from 15 residues. Partial CDR3 DNA: TGTGCCAGCGGACCACAGTTGGGGCCGCTTAAAAGA. Encoded protein: CASGPQLGPLKR. The whole CDR3 region reads CASGPQLGPLKRAFF.

About this clone: The CDR3 extends 3 residues past the end of the read, so its final part is completed from the germline J gene. The chain links TRBV20-1 to TRBJ1-6; 10 bases are shared with TRBD1. After removal of 6 bases from V and 7 bases from J, the junction contained 6 bases not matched to a gene. CDR1 is DFQATT and CDR2 is SNEGSKA in the germline V gene (reference sequence). The CDR3 is 14 amino acids. CDR3 sequence: CSATDRGRNSPLHF. The CDR3 bases that were read are TGCAGTGCAACCGACAGGGGGCGGAATTCACCC.

On this clone itself: The sequenced fragment ends 3 residues before the CDR3 boundary, so the rest is inferred from the germline J gene. This sequence joins TRBV9 and TRBJ2-3, with D uncertain. This CDR3 is built from 12 residues. The V gene lost 5 bases and the J gene lost 2 bases, with 6 bases spanning the gap. From germline, CDR1 is SGDLS and CDR2 YYNGEE. The CDR3 here is CASRAVTDTQYF. CDR3 DNA, as far as it was read: TGTGCCAGCAGGGCGGTCACAGATACG.

Comments on this clone: The read ends 3 residues before the CDR3 terminus; that terminus is restored from the germline J gene. The chain uses TRBV5-4 and TRBJ1-2, with D perhaps TRBD1 (5 bases). V lost 3 bases and J 6 bases, leaving 15 bases between the germline ends. The length of the CDR3 is 14 residues. Germline CDR1 is SGHNT and CDR2 is YYREEE (reference sequence). The CDR3 DNA, read in part, is TGTGCCAGCAGCTCGCCTACAGGCTATAATGGC. Protein: CASSSPTGYNG. From start to end, the CDR3 is CASSSPTGYNGYTF. The full variable domain, its missing parts supplied by reference TRBV5-4 and TRBJ1-2, is ETGVTQSPTHLIKTRGQQVTLRCSSQSGHNTVSWYQQALGQGPQFIFQYYREEENGRGNFPPRFSGLQFPNYSSELNVNALELDDSALYLCASSSPTGYNGYTFGSGTRLTVV.

A note on this clone: Coverage ceases 3 residues before the CDR3 finishes, and the germline J gene fills in the end. This rearrangement joins TRBV2 to TRBJ1-2; 10 bases agree with TRBD1. The V gene's germline CDR1 is SNHLY and CDR2 FYNNEI. This CDR3 is built from 12 residues. CDR3 amino acids: CARGTGADDYTF. Incomplete CDR3 DNA: TGTGCCAGGGGGACAGGGGCTGACGAC.

Regarding this clone: The missing CDR3 end, 3 residues past where the read stops, is filled in from the germline J gene. The chain combines TRBV5-1 with TRBJ1-4; a possible D gene is TRBD1 (6 bases). Germline lookup yields CDR1 SGHRS and CDR2 YFSETQ. The CDR3 contains 16 residues. Deletions cut 6 bases from V and 4 bases from J, with 19 bases between. The CDR3 sequence is CASNQGSRTSNEKLFF. The sequenced part of the CDR3 DNA is TGCGCCAGCAATCAGGGGTCCCGGACTAGTAATGAAAAA.

Remarks on this clone: Coverage ceases 3 residues before the CDR3 finishes, and the germline J gene fills in the end. The rearrangement uses TRBV18 and TRBJ1-1; possibly TRBD1 for D (6 bases). The V end lost 4 bases, the J end lost 7 bases, and 19 bases lay between the germline ends. The CDR3 runs to 15 residues. The germline V gene has CDR1 KGHSH and CDR2 LQKENI. This CDR3 is CASSLSDSLSGEAFF. The CDR3 DNA, read in part, is TGTGCCAGCTCACTTTCGGACAGCCTCTCGGGTGAA.

Details on this clone: Read sequence stops 3 residues before the CDR3 end, and the germline J gene provides the missing end. The gene calls are TRBV30 and TRBJ2-1; possibly TRBD2 for D (6 bases). The V and J ends lost 2 bases and 7 bases respectively, with 18 bases between them. Germline values: CDR1 GTSNPN, CDR2 SVGIG (reference sequence). This CDR3 has 15 residues. CDR3: CAWSPPGLGGNEQFF. The sequenced part of the CDR3 DNA is TGTGCCTGGAGTCCTCCGGGACTGGGAGGTAATGAG. Looking up the rest from reference TRBV30 and TRBJ2-1 gives the full variable domain: SQTIHQWPATLVQPVGSPLSLECTVEGTSNPNLYWYRQAAGRGLQLLFYSVGIGQISSEVPQNLSASRPQDRQFILSSKKLLLSDSGFYLCAWSPPGLGGNEQFFGPGTRLTVL.

Regarding this clone: The DNA ends 3 residues before the CDR3 does, and the rest of the CDR3 is filled in from the germline J gene. The chain joins TRBV7-6 to TRBJ2-2; 7 bases map to TRBD1. CDR3 length equals 14 residues. Germline V gene sequence: CDR1 SGHVS, CDR2 FNYEAQ. The sequenced part of the CDR3 DNA is TGTGCCAGCAGCTCCGACAGGGTCCTTTCACCG. Its translation is CASSSDRVLSP. The entire CDR3 reads CASSSDRVLSPLFF.

As regards this clone: The read terminates 3 residues ahead of where the CDR3 ends, so the germline J gene completes it. The chain joins TRBV9 to TRBJ2-3, with a tentative D call TRBD2 (7 bases). Germline V lookup: CDR1 SGDLS, CDR2 YYNGEE. The length of the CDR3 is 14 residues. The CDR3: CASSTGGAGETQYF. Partial CDR3 DNA: TGTGCCAGCAGCACTGGGGGGGCCGGGGAGACG. The entire variable domain, with the rest obtained from reference TRBV9 and TRBJ2-3, is as follows: DSGVTQTPKHLITATGQRVTLRCSPRSGDLSVYWYQQSLDQGLQFLIQYYNGEERAKGNILERFSAQQFPDLHSELNLSSLELGDSALYFCASSTGGAGETQYFGPGTRLTVL.

Worth noting for this clone: The observed sequence ends 3 residues before the CDR3 terminus, with the missing tail filled in from the germline J gene. V is TRBV29-1 and J is TRBJ2-1; D not certain. Germline CDR1 is SQVTM and CDR2 is ANQGSEA. The CDR3 has 9 amino acids. V lost 6 bases and J lost 9, with 6 bases in between. The DNA read from the CDR3 is TGCAGCGTCGCGAGTGAG. Its translation: CSVASE. The CDR3 reads in full as CSVASEQFF.

As concerns this clone: The sequenced fragment ends 3 residues before the CDR3 boundary, so the rest is inferred from the germline J gene. The chain carries TRBV20-1 and TRBJ1-1; possible D gene TRBD1, 5 bases. Trimming left V 2 bases short and J 2 bases short, with 6 bases between. CDR3 length: 12 amino acids. Germline V gene sequence: CDR1 DFQATT, CDR2 SNEGSKA (reference sequence). This chain's CDR3 is CSARQGNTEAFF. Partial CDR3 DNA: TGCAGTGCTAGACAGGGTAACACTGAA.

Regarding this clone: The read stops 3 residues short of the end of the CDR3; the missing end is completed from the germline J gene. J is TRBJ2-7 and V is TRBV20-1; TRBD1 aligns across 9 bases. V dropped 5 bases and J dropped 5; count of bases not matched to a gene: 13. This CDR3 has 15 residues. Per the germline V gene, CDR1 is DFQATT and CDR2 is SNEGSKA (reference sequence). The part of the CDR3 DNA that was read is TGCAGTGCTTTTTTCTTGGGACAGGGTAACCACGAG. This gives the protein CSAFFLGQGNHE. The complete CDR3 sequence is CSAFFLGQGNHEQYF.

A word on this clone: Sequencing ends 3 residues short of the CDR3 end; the germline J gene provides the rest. The J gene is TRBJ2-7, the V gene TRBV20-1, with D possibly matching TRBD1 (5 bases). This CDR3 region has 11 residues. V was pared by 7 bases and J by 5 bases, with 12 bases between. CDR1 DFQATT and CDR2 SNEGSKA come from the germline V gene (reference sequence). The covered CDR3 bases are TGCAGTGTCCGGCAGGGCCACGAG. Translated: CSVRQGHE. The CDR3 reads in full as CSVRQGHEQYF.

Regarding this clone: The read finishes 3 residues shy of the CDR3 end, and the germline J gene is used to complete it. This chain joins TRBV28 and TRBJ2-3; 7 bases match TRBD2. Per the germline V gene, CDR1 is MDHEN and CDR2 is SYDVKM. The CDR3 loop spans 13 amino acids. Trimming at V came to 3 bases and at J to 6 bases, leaving 3 bases not matched to a gene. CDR3 protein: CASSFTSADTQYF. Partial CDR3 DNA: TGTGCCAGCAGTTTTACTAGCGCGGATACG.

Worth noting for this clone: The CDR3 is cut off 3 residues early in the read; its end comes from the germline J gene. The chain recombines TRBV2 with TRBJ2-7, with 9 nucleotides matching TRBD1. Germline loops: CDR1 SNHLY, CDR2 FYNNEI. This CDR3 has 14 amino acids. The V segment lost 5 bases and the J segment 4 bases; nucleotides outside the gene matches: 6. CDR3 in amino acids: CASSPRGQGYEQYF. Incomplete CDR3 DNA: TGTGCCAGCAGTCCCCGGGGACAGGGATACGAG.

As for this clone: The read ends 3 residues early relative to the CDR3; the germline J gene fills the gap. The chain joins TRBV11-2 to TRBJ2-1; 9 bases map to TRBD1. CDR1 is SGHAT, CDR2 FQNNGV, per germline. Trimming removed 2 bases from V and 4 bases from J; junction bases left unmatched: 3. This CDR3 is built from 15 residues. This chain's CDR3 is CASSLRQGGYNEQFF. The CDR3 DNA, read in part, is TGTGCCAGCAGCTTAAGACAGGGGGGATACAATGAG.

As regards this clone: The DNA ends 3 residues before the CDR3 does, and the rest of the CDR3 is filled in from the germline J gene. Other DNA sequences in the sample encode the same CDR3. V is TRBV7-8 and J is TRBJ1-3; D call uncertain. CDR3 length: 14 amino acids. CDR1 and CDR2 from the germline V gene are SGHVS and FQNEAQ. Trimming pared 2 bases from V and 1 base from J, leaving 6 bases between. Partial CDR3 DNA: TGTGCCAGCAGCTTACCAGGATCTGGAAACACC. This codes for CASSLPGSGNT. The whole CDR3 reads CASSLPGSGNTIYF.

To note about this clone: The read terminates 3 residues before the CDR3 end, so the remaining end is supplied by the germline J gene. The chain uses TRBV5-5 and TRBJ2-7; 8 nucleotides agree with TRBD1. CDR3 size: 15 residues. In germline, CDR1 is SGHKS, CDR2 YYEKEE (reference sequence). The V gene end was trimmed by 3 bases and the J gene end by 1 base; junction bases not matched to a gene: 6. The covered CDR3 bases are TGTGCCAGCAGCTACTTTAGACAGGGGTCCTACGAG. It specifies CASSYFRQGSYE. The CDR3 reads in full as CASSYFRQGSYEQYF.

CDR3 protein: CASSQAASNDNEQFF. The sequenced CDR3 bases are TGCGCCAGCAGCCAAGCGGCTAGCAACGACAATGAG. The chain combines TRBV4-1 with TRBJ2-1; D perhaps matches TRBD2 (5 bases). The missing CDR3 end, 3 residues past where the read stops, is filled in from the germline J gene. Germline-derived CDR1 and CDR2 are MGHRA and YSYEKL. The V and J ends lost 1 base and 5 bases respectively, with 12 bases between them. The CDR3 is 15 residues long.

CDR3: CASSLGQGVGQPQHF. The covered CDR3 bases are TGTGCCAGCAGCTTGGGACAGGGGGTGGGTCAGCCC. The chain combines TRBV7-2 with TRBJ1-5, with TRBD1 matching over 11 bases. Sequencing ends 3 residues short of the CDR3 end; the germline J gene provides the rest. The junction had 4 bases not matched to a gene; V was cut back by 3 bases and J by 6 bases. CDR3 length equals 15 residues. Germline CDR1 and CDR2: SGHTA and FQGNSA.

Points on this clone: Read coverage stops 3 residues before the CDR3 terminus; the germline J gene supplies the remainder. J is TRBJ2-7 and V is TRBV28, with 8 bases fitting TRBD1. The CDR3 has 14 amino acids. V shed 5 bases, J shed 5 bases, and the junction held 8 bases outside the gene matches. Looked up from germline, CDR1 is MDHEN and CDR2 is SYDVKM. The CDR3 loop reads CASSPPDRVNEQYF. The part of the CDR3 DNA that was read is TGTGCCAGCAGTCCCCCGGACAGGGTAAACGAG.